The 9 T cell receptor beta chains in this list originate from one sample, sequenced in a study of blood T cells in healthy people across ages. Through a sample-barcoded 5' primer and a J-beta primer mix, a second PCR was run for 7 to 11 cycles. TCRdb reprocessed the 5' RACE reads via MiXCR and lists one record per CDR3 protein. The sample holds 850,000 to 1,000,000 distinct CDR3 sequences, about 48% seen once. The sample comprised blood. The receptors shown here come from a man aged 25-40 years in good health.

This clonotype was counted a single time. The chain is built from TRBV4-3 and TRBJ2-7; either TRBD1 or TRBD2 may fit D (5 bases each). V lost 0 bases and J 0 bases, leaving 12 bases between the germline ends. Looked up from germline, CDR1 is LGHNA and CDR2 is YSLEER. The CDR3 runs 16 residues. CDR3 protein: CASSQDGTLGSYEQYF. Written as DNA, the CDR3 is TGCGCCAGCAGCCAAGACGGGACCTTGGGCTCCTACGAGCAGTACTTC.

The genes are TRBV7-2 and TRBJ2-7; 7 nucleotides align to TRBD2. The CDR3 contains 13 residues. Trimming cost V 3 bases and J 5 bases; bases outside gene matches: 4. Germline loops: CDR1 SGHTA, CDR2 FQGNSA. Written as DNA, the CDR3 is TGTGCCAGCAGCTTTTCGGGGGGAAACGAGCAGTACTTC. It encodes CASSFSGGNEQYF.

This clonotype was detected only a few times. The chain recombines TRBV2 with TRBJ2-5; D is undetermined. The CDR3 loop spans 11 amino acids. Trimming shortened V by 8 bases and J by 1 base, and 5 bases separated the two germline ends. Germline CDR1 SNHLY, CDR2 FYNNEI. This chain's CDR3 is CASALQETQYF. The CDR3 nucleotides are TGTGCCAGCGCACTCCAAGAGACCCAGTACTTC.

Only a few counts were recorded for this clonotype. The chain recombines TRBV11-1 with TRBJ2-5, with 7 nucleotides matching TRBD2. Trimming at V came to 4 bases and at J to 4 bases, leaving 18 bases not matched to a gene. This CDR3 is 18 amino acids long. CDR1 and CDR2 from the germline V gene are SGHAT and FQDESV (reference sequence). The DNA of the CDR3 is TGTGCCAGCAGCTCGACGGAATATCGGGCAGGGAGGGGAGAGACCCAGTACTTC. Translating it yields CASSSTEYRAGRGETQYF.

J is TRBJ2-3 and V is TRBV10-3; 14 bases line up with TRBD2. The V and J ends lost 6 bases and 2 bases, in that order; junction bases with no gene match: 4. Germline assignment: CDR1 ENHRY and CDR2 SYGVKD. This CDR3 is 16 amino acids long. The CDR3 sequence is CAIRPGLAGATDTQYF. In DNA form, the CDR3 reads TGTGCCATCAGGCCGGGACTAGCGGGAGCCACAGATACGCAGTATTTT.

The rearrangement uses TRBV6-1 and TRBJ1-5; D is uncertain. V was pared by 3 bases and J by 4 bases, with 7 bases between. The length of the CDR3 is 13 residues. The germline gives CDR1 MNHNS, CDR2 SASEGT. Here the CDR3 reads CASSEIENQPQHF. CDR3 DNA: TGTGCCAGCAGTGAGATAGAGAATCAGCCCCAGCATTTT.

This clonotype was counted a few times. This chain links TRBV9 with TRBJ2-7; the match to TRBD2 covers 9 bases. The CDR3 has 14 residues. J gave up 7 bases and V 2 bases, and 7 bases lay outside the gene matches. CDR1 and CDR2 from the germline V gene are SGDLS and YYNGEE. For the CDR3, the DNA is TGTGCCAGCAGCGTGGCGGGGGGGCCTGGTGAGCAGTACTTC. Protein product: CASSVAGGPGEQYF.

The chain employs TRBV18 and TRBJ2-3; 11 bases fit TRBD1. Trimming took 6 bases from V and 13 from J; bases not matched to a gene: 9. In germline, CDR1 is KGHSH, CDR2 LQKENI. The CDR3 loop spans 13 amino acids. Here the CDR3 DNA reads TGTGCCAGCTCGCCGGACAGGGGGCAACTGGAGTATTTT. Its protein is CASSPDRGQLEYF.

This rearrangement joins TRBV5-5 to TRBJ1-6; 7 bases map to TRBD1. Germline CDR1 is SGHKS and CDR2 is YYEKEE (reference sequence). J was trimmed by 9 bases and V by 2 bases; bases with no gene match: 8. The CDR3 sequence is 15 residues long. The CDR3 DNA reads TGTGCCAGCAGCTTAGACAGGGTCCCAGGTTCACCCCTCCACTTT. Translating it yields CASSLDRVPGSPLHF.